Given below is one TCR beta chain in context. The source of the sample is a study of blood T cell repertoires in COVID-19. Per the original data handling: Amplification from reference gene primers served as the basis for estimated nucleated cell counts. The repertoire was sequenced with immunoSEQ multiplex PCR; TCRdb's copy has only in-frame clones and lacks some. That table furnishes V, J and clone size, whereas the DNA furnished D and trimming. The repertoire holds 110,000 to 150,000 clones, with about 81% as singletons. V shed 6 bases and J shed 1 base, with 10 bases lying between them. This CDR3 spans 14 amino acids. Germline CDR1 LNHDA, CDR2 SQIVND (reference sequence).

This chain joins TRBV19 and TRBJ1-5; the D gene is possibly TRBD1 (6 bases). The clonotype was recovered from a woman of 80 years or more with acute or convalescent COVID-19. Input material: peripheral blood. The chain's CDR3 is CASRSRGSNQPQHF. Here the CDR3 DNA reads TGTGCCAGTAGAAGCAGGGGAAGCAATCAGCCCCAGCATTTT. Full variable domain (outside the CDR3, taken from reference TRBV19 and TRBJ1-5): DGGITQSPKYLFRKEGQNVTLSCEQNLNHDAMYWYRQDPGQGLRLIYYSQIVNDFQKGDIAEGYSVSREKKESFPLTVTSAQKNPTAFYLCASRSRGSNQPQHFGDGTRLSIL.